The rows below give T cell receptor beta chains drawn from one sample of a study of cytomegalovirus exposure and HLA in healthy donors. Using immunoSEQ multiplex PCR, the repertoire was profiled, and TCRdb retains in-frame clones only, with some absent. Found here are around 200,000 clones, 65% to 80% of them singletons; the top ten hold 0.2% to 0.25%. Sequencing was carried out using PBMCs. These TCRs come from a girl aged 2 to 10 in good health and CMV-seronegative. The CDR3 runs from the conserved cysteine through the conserved F or W. The D gene is left open where the match is weak. Clone size is stated in some rows and not others, as once, few, many or a class when expanded.

size: .; V: TRBV27; D: .; J: TRBJ2-1; CDR3: CASSLTLPRTYNEQFF; DNA: TGTGCCAGCAGTCTAACCCTTCCTCGTACCTACAATGAGCAGTTCTTC
size: .; V: TRBV5-1; D: TRBD1; J: TRBJ1-2; CDR3: CASSLQTGEGGYTF; DNA: TGCGCCAGCAGCTTGCAGACAGGGGAAGGAGGCTACACCTTC
size: .; V: TRBV13; D: .; J: TRBJ2-1; CDR3: CASSFTYNEQFF; DNA: TGTGCCAGCAGCTTCACCTACAATGAGCAGTTCTTC
size: .; V: TRBV4-1; D: TRBD1; J: TRBJ1-2; CDR3: CASSNRTGAGYTF; DNA: TGCGCCAGCAGCAACCGGACAGGGGCTGGCTACACCTTC
size: few; V: TRBV29-1; D: TRBD2; J: TRBJ2-5; CDR3: CSVLRSGGETQYF; DNA: TGCAGCGTTTTGAGGAGCGGGGGAGAGACCCAGTACTTC
size: few; V: TRBV5-1; D: .; J: TRBJ2-7; CDR3: CASSLELEAYEQYF; DNA: TGCGCCAGCAGCTTGGAACTAGAGGCCTACGAGCAGTACTTC
size: .; V: TRBV9; D: .; J: TRBJ1-4; CDR3: CASSVDGGIGEKLFF; DNA: TGTGCCAGCAGCGTAGACGGGGGGATAGGTGAAAAACTGTTTTTT
size: .; V: TRBV5-4; D: .; J: TRBJ1-1; CDR3: CASSPQGGAEAFF; DNA: TGTGCCAGCAGCCCACAGGGTGGGGCTGAAGCTTTCTTT
size: .; V: TRBV10-3; D: TRBD2; J: TRBJ2-1; CDR3: CAISDPAGGFDEQFF; DNA: TGTGCCATCAGTGATCCAGCGGGGGGGTTCGATGAGCAGTTCTTC
size: once; V: TRBV7-6; D: .; J: TRBJ2-1; CDR3: CASSLTDNEQFF; DNA: TGTGCCAGCAGCTTGACAGACAATGAGCAGTTCTTC
size: .; V: TRBV5-6; D: .; J: TRBJ2-6; CDR3: CASSLGFPGANVLTF; DNA: TGTGCCAGCAGCCTCGGTTTCCCTGGGGCCAACGTCCTGACTTTC
size: .; V: TRBV7-9; D: .; J: TRBJ1-1; CDR3: CASSLVQGETEAFF; DNA: TGTGCCAGCAGCTTAGTACAGGGAGAGACTGAAGCTTTCTTT
size: once; V: TRBV4-1; D: TRBD2; J: TRBJ2-7; CDR3: CASSLTFSSGVYEQYF; DNA: TGCGCCAGCAGCCTAACCTTCTCTAGCGGAGTCTACGAGCAGTACTTC
size: .; V: TRBV30; D: TRBD1; J: TRBJ1-6; CDR3: CAWSRYRGPGIGNSPLHF; DNA: TGTGCCTGGAGTCGGTACAGGGGGCCCGGTATTGGCAATTCACCCCTCCACTTT
size: .; V: TRBV2; D: .; J: TRBJ1-1; CDR3: CASSDVTDTEAFF; DNA: TGTGCCAGCAGTGATGTGACAGACACTGAAGCTTTCTTT
size: .; V: TRBV4-2; D: TRBD2; J: TRBJ2-1; CDR3: CASSRQPTSGSSYNEQFF; DNA: TGTGCCAGCAGCCGCCAACCGACTAGCGGTAGCTCCTACAATGAGCAGTTCTTC
size: once; V: TRBV19; D: TRBD1; J: TRBJ1-2; CDR3: CASSYGQGIIWNGYTF; DNA: TGTGCCAGTAGCTATGGACAGGGTATCATATGGAATGGCTACACCTTC
size: .; V: TRBV6-4; D: TRBD2; J: TRBJ2-1; CDR3: CASSPNSGGVNEQFF; DNA: TGTGCCAGCAGTCCGAATTCCGGGGGGGTGAATGAGCAGTTCTTC
size: .; V: TRBV5-4; D: TRBD1; J: TRBJ1-1; CDR3: CASSPDGTAAEAFF; DNA: TGTGCCAGCAGCCCCGATGGGACAGCAGCTGAAGCTTTCTTT
size: .; V: TRBV5-1; D: TRBD1; J: TRBJ2-7; CDR3: CASNGQGRYEQYF; DNA: TGCGCCAGCAACGGACAGGGGCGGTACGAGCAGTACTTC
size: .; V: TRBV7-2; D: .; J: TRBJ2-1; CDR3: CASSLGFTGSNEQFF; DNA: TGTGCCAGCAGCTTAGGTTTTACAGGCTCAAATGAGCAGTTCTTC
size: .; V: TRBV9; D: .; J: TRBJ2-2; CDR3: CASSVMGGNTGELFF; DNA: TGTGCCAGCAGCGTAATGGGGGGGAACACCGGGGAGCTGTTTTTT
size: .; V: TRBV19; D: .; J: TRBJ1-2; CDR3: CASSIARSGHYGYTF; DNA: TGTGCCAGTAGTATAGCCAGGTCAGGGCACTATGGCTACACCTTC
size: .; V: TRBV10-3; D: .; J: TRBJ1-2; CDR3: CAISDVMTGTYGYTF; DNA: TGTGCCATCAGTGATGTAATGACTGGAACCTATGGCTACACCTTC
size: once; V: TRBV4-2; D: .; J: TRBJ2-3; CDR3: CAGSQEERRVDTQYF; DNA: TGTGCCGGCAGCCAAGAAGAGCGAAGAGTAGATACGCAGTATTTT
size: .; V: TRBV9; D: TRBD1; J: TRBJ2-3; CDR3: CASSVAQGAFGDTQYF; DNA: TGTGCCAGCAGCGTAGCTCAGGGGGCCTTTGGAGATACGCAGTATTTT
size: few; V: TRBV25-1; D: TRBD1; J: TRBJ2-3; CDR3: CASSLNRGLMWTDTQYF; DNA: TGTGCCAGCAGTTTAAACAGGGGGCTTATGTGGACAGATACGCAGTATTTT
size: .; V: TRBV6-6; D: .; J: TRBJ1-5; CDR3: CASRPRGGSNQPQHF; DNA: TGTGCCAGCAGACCCCGGGGGGGGAGCAATCAGCCCCAGCATTTT
size: .; V: TRBV19; D: .; J: TRBJ1-1; CDR3: CASSKAEGTEAFF; DNA: TGTGCCAGTAGTAAAGCGGAAGGCACTGAAGCTTTCTTT
size: .; V: TRBV6-5; D: .; J: TRBJ2-7; CDR3: CASSYSGRGYEQYF; DNA: TGTGCCAGCAGTTACTCCGGCAGGGGCTACGAGCAGTACTTC
size: .; V: TRBV19; D: TRBD1; J: TRBJ1-2; CDR3: CASSISTGGVYGYTF; DNA: TGTGCCAGTAGTATAAGCACAGGGGGCGTCTATGGCTACACCTTC
size: .; V: TRBV5-1; D: .; J: TRBJ1-2; CDR3: CASSLAGEGYTF; DNA: TGCGCCAGCAGCTTGGCCGGGGAGGGCTACACCTTC
size: .; V: TRBV2; D: TRBD1; J: TRBJ2-4; CDR3: CASSADRLAKNIQYF; DNA: TGTGCCAGCAGCGCGGACAGGCTAGCCAAAAACATTCAGTACTTC
size: .; V: TRBV2; D: TRBD1; J: TRBJ1-2; CDR3: CASSEGTGLRGGYTF; DNA: TGTGCCAGCAGTGAAGGGACAGGGCTTCGAGGCGGCTACACCTTC
size: .; V: TRBV4-2; D: TRBD2; J: TRBJ2-7; CDR3: CASSQGSGRVMVQYF; DNA: TGTGCCAGCAGCCAGGGTAGCGGGAGGGTGATGGTCCAGTACTTC
size: .; V: TRBV9; D: TRBD2; J: TRBJ2-1; CDR3: CASSVRLAGGNEQFF; DNA: TGTGCCAGCAGCGTACGGCTAGCGGGAGGTAATGAGCAGTTCTTC
size: .; V: TRBV5-4; D: .; J: TRBJ2-7; CDR3: CVSSPLNSPSYEQYF; DNA: TGTGTCAGCAGCCCCTTGAACAGTCCCTCCTACGAGCAGTACTTC
size: few; V: TRBV7-6; D: .; J: TRBJ2-1; CDR3: CASSKGGGYLGEQFF; DNA: TGTGCCAGCAGTAAAGGGGGGGGGTATCTTGGTGAGCAGTTCTTC
size: .; V: TRBV21-1; D: .; J: TRBJ2-1; CDR3: CAGLAGPYNEQFF; DNA: TGTGCCGGTTTAGCGGGACCTTACAATGAGCAGTTCTTC
size: .; V: TRBV9; D: .; J: TRBJ1-2; CDR3: CASSSHRDGYTF; DNA: TGTGCCAGCAGCTCTCACAGGGACGGCTACACCTTC
size: .; V: TRBV29-1; D: TRBD2; J: TRBJ2-3; CDR3: CSVRLAGGQTDTQYF; DNA: TGCAGCGTTAGACTAGCGGGGGGACAAACAGATACGCAGTATTTT
size: once; V: TRBV5-1; D: .; J: TRBJ1-4; CDR3: CASSFSLSREDEKLFF; DNA: TGCGCCAGCAGCTTTAGTCTTTCCAGGGAGGACGAAAAACTGTTTTTT
size: .; V: TRBV11-3; D: .; J: TRBJ2-7; CDR3: CASSLEAGYEQYF; DNA: TGTGCCAGCAGCTTAGAGGCGGGGTACGAGCAGTACTTC
size: .; V: TRBV25-1; D: TRBD2; J: TRBJ2-3; CDR3: CASSEVPSGREKTDTQYF; DNA: TGTGCCAGCAGTGAAGTCCCTAGCGGGAGGGAAAAGACAGATACGCAGTATTTT
size: .; V: TRBV4-1; D: .; J: TRBJ2-7; CDR3: CASSQARTSYEQYF; DNA: TGCGCCAGCAGCCAAGCCAGGACATCCTACGAGCAGTACTTC
size: few; V: TRBV25-1; D: .; J: TRBJ1-6; CDR3: CASSEPSYNSPLHF; DNA: TGTGCCAGCAGTGAACCATCCTATAATTCACCCCTCCACTTT
size: .; V: TRBV2; D: .; J: TRBJ1-1; CDR3: CASSEWGRETEAFF; DNA: TGTGCCAGCAGTGAATGGGGCAGGGAAACTGAAGCTTTCTTT
size: .; V: TRBV7-9; D: TRBD1; J: TRBJ2-7; CDR3: CASSLGQGGEQYF; DNA: TGTGCCAGCAGCTTGGGACAGGGTGGCGAGCAGTACTTC
size: once; V: TRBV11-3; D: TRBD1; J: TRBJ1-1; CDR3: CASSTGGMNTEAFF; DNA: TGTGCCAGCAGCACAGGGGGGATGAACACTGAAGCTTTCTTT
size: .; V: TRBV7-9; D: .; J: TRBJ1-4; CDR3: CASSDTGGHEKLFF; DNA: TGTGCCAGCAGCGACACGGGGGGGCATGAAAAACTGTTTTTT
size: .; V: TRBV19; D: .; J: TRBJ1-4; CDR3: CASSIPTGNLEKLFF; DNA: TGTGCCAGTAGTATTCCGACAGGTAACCTCGAAAAACTGTTTTTT
size: few; V: TRBV25-1; D: .; J: TRBJ1-2; CDR3: CASSDPSRGYGYTF; DNA: TGTGCCAGCAGTGATCCTAGTCGCGGCTATGGCTACACCTTC
size: .; V: TRBV5-6; D: .; J: TRBJ1-1; CDR3: CASSLEGGRTEAFF; DNA: TGTGCCAGCAGCTTGGAAGGGGGACGGACTGAAGCTTTCTTT
size: .; V: TRBV7-9; D: .; J: TRBJ1-2; CDR3: CASSRDSRGRSYTF; DNA: TGTGCCAGCAGTAGGGATAGCCGGGGGAGAAGCTACACCTTC
size: .; V: TRBV5-1; D: TRBD1; J: TRBJ2-7; CDR3: CASRNRDSLNYEQYF; DNA: TGCGCCAGCCGAAACCGGGACAGTCTGAACTACGAGCAGTACTTC